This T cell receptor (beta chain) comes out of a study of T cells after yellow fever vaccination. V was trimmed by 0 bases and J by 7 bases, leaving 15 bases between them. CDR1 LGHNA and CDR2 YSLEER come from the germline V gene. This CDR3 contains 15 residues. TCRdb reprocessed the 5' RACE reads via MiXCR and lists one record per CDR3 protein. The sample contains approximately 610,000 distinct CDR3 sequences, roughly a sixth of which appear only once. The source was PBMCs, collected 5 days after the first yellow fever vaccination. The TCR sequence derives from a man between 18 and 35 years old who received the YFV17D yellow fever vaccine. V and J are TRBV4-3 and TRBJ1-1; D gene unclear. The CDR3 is CASSQDVWVNLEAFF. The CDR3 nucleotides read TGCGCCAGCAGCCAAGATGTCTGGGTCAACCTTGAAGCTTTCTTT.